This note documents a single T cell receptor (beta chain) sequence. What it binds is unknown. Here immunoSEQ multiplex PCR was the method, and the copy in TCRdb shows in-frame clones only, minus some. The sample lists about 73,000 clones, 70% to 90% occurring once. These data are taken from a study of OX40 agonist ivuxolimab in advanced cancers. Across the whole study: Dosing consisted of intravenous ivuxolimab at 0.01 to 10 mg/kg every 2 weeks. Study findings and constraints: On average, a greater number of expanded clones characterised CD8+ T cells relative to CD4+.

No patient had autoimmune disease or received systemic immunosuppression. Sampling times: baseline, cycle 4 day 1, cycle 7 day 1. This CDR3 spans 17 amino acids. The ends lost 9 bases at V and 3 bases at J; junction bases unmatched: 11. Germline CDR1 is WNHNN and CDR2 is SYGVQD (reference sequence). Here the sequenced sample was CD4+ or CD8+ T cells sorted from blood, taken in a trial of the OX40 agonist ivuxolimab. The V gene is TRBV10-1, the J gene TRBJ2-7; 16 bases align to TRBD2. The sequence was collected from an adult with an advanced solid tumor such as melanoma, head and neck, liver or kidney cancer. The CDR3 coding sequence is TGCGCCAGAATGTCCGGGACTAGCGGGAGGGCCCTCTACGAGCAGTACTTC. Its translation is CARMSGTSGRALYEQYF.